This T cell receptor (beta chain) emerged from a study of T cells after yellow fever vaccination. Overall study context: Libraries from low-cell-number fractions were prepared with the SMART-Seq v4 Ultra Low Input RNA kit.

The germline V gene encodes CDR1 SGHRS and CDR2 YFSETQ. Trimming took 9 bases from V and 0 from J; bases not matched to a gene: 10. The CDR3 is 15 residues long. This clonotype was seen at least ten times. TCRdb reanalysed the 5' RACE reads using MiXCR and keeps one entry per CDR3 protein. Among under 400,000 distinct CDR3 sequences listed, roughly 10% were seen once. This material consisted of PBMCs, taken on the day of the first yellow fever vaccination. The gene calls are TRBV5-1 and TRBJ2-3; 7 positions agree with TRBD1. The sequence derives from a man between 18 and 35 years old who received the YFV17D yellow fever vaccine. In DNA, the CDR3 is TGCGCCACCTCGTACAGGGGATGGAGCACAGATACGCAGTATTTT. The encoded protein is CATSYRGWSTDTQYF.